A selection of T cell receptor beta chains follows, all from one sample in a study of CD8 T cell repertoires and HIV-1 epitope variants. Only in-frame clones appear in the TCRdb table, and some are missing; sequencing was by immunoSEQ multiplex PCR. Among some 87,000 clones listed, more than 65% were seen once. Sequences were obtained from uncultured baseline CD8+ T cells from peripheral blood mononuclear cells (PBMCs). These receptors came from a male donor with HIV. CDR3s leave out the opening cysteine and the closing phenylalanine or tryptophan. The D gene is left open where the match is weak. Size is omitted from some rows. Given values are once, few, many or a class for expanded clones.

>-|TRBV19|TRBD2|TRBJ2-3
ASTTGGGDTQY
>many|TRBV28|-|TRBJ2-1
ASSWEYNEQF
>-|TRBV15|TRBD1|TRBJ1-1
ATSKGTGVGTEAF
>-|TRBV29-1|-|TRBJ2-3
SAGVRGLTDTQY
>-|TRBV6-4|-|TRBJ1-2
ASSDGPYGYT
>-|TRBV19|-|TRBJ1-6
ASSSIGGQHNSPLH
>-|TRBV7-2|-|TRBJ1-4
ASSFGQSNEKLF
>-|TRBV4-1|-|TRBJ2-4
ASSQVPRVRVQY
>-|TRBV9|TRBD1|TRBJ1-4
ASSASGTGVEKLF
>-|TRBV13|TRBD1|TRBJ1-3
ASSSRTGGNTIY
>-|TRBV19|-|TRBJ2-7
ASSMGDEQY
>-|TRBV18|-|TRBJ2-2
ASSPPGEGLF
>few|TRBV19|TRBD2|TRBJ2-1
ASSIFEGGTYNEQF
>-|TRBV4-1|TRBD2|TRBJ2-2
ASSQGALAGVTGELF
>once|TRBV6-4|TRBD1|TRBJ2-3
ASSATGEADTQY
>once|TRBV6-5|TRBD1|TRBJ1-3
ASSKGDRGNTIY
>-|TRBV7-9|-|TRBJ1-1
ASSLLDTEAF
>-|TRBV7-2|-|TRBJ1-2
ASSPSVDYGYT
>many|TRBV28|TRBD2|TRBJ2-1
ASTGGAPYNEQF
>-|TRBV10-3|TRBD1|TRBJ2-7
AISEGGTGVEQY
>few|TRBV10-3|TRBD2|TRBJ2-3
AISAAGVRTDTQY
>-|TRBV27|-|TRBJ2-1
ASSLRKAYNEQF
>-|TRBV7-9|TRBD1|TRBJ1-5
ASSRQGSNNQPQH